This is a list of T cell receptor beta chains from one sample in a study of blood T cell repertoires in COVID-19. Method: immunoSEQ multiplex PCR; TCRdb's copy keeps in-frame clones and lacks some. The table records 6,000 to 7,500 clones, 75% to 85% of them present only once. The sequenced material came from peripheral blood. These receptors were taken from a human donor with active COVID-19. The donor label of this sample is uncertain. The CDR3 runs from the conserved cysteine through the conserved F or W. The order of the fields is V gene, D gene, J gene, clone size, CDR3 protein, CDR3 DNA. A D gene is named only where the DNA matches it firmly. Only some rows state a clone size, as once, few, many or a class for expanded clones.

V gene: TRBV3-1/TRBV3-2; D gene: TRBD2; J gene: TRBJ2-7; clone size: -; CDR3 protein: CASSPTSGASYEQYF; CDR3 DNA: TGTGCCAGCAGCCCTACTAGCGGGGCCAGCTACGAGCAGTACTTC
V gene: TRBV6-5; D gene: -; J gene: TRBJ2-7; clone size: -; CDR3 protein: CASSYRGSYEQYF; CDR3 DNA: TGTGCCAGCAGTTACCGGGGTTCCTACGAGCAGTACTTC
V gene: TRBV3-1/TRBV3-2; D gene: TRBD2; J gene: TRBJ2-3; clone size: -; CDR3 protein: CASSQRASGSLDTQYF; CDR3 DNA: TGTGCCAGCAGCCAAAGGGCTAGCGGGTCTCTGGATACGCAGTATTTT
V gene: TRBV19; D gene: TRBD2; J gene: TRBJ2-5; clone size: -; CDR3 protein: CASSIAGRGQETQYF; CDR3 DNA: TGTGCCAGTAGTATAGCCGGGAGGGGGCAAGAGACCCAGTACTTC
V gene: TRBV7-2; D gene: -; J gene: TRBJ2-7; clone size: once; CDR3 protein: CASSLVGGGYEQYF; CDR3 DNA: TGTGCCAGCAGCTTAGTAGGGGGGGGCTACGAGCAGTACTTC
V gene: TRBV7-8; D gene: TRBD1; J gene: TRBJ1-5; clone size: -; CDR3 protein: CASSVTRDSSNQPQHF; CDR3 DNA: TGTGCCAGCAGCGTTACTCGGGACAGTAGCAATCAGCCCCAGCATTTT
V gene: TRBV6-6; D gene: TRBD2; J gene: TRBJ2-1; clone size: -; CDR3 protein: CASNELAGYNEQFF; CDR3 DNA: TGTGCCAGCAATGAGCTAGCGGGCTACAATGAGCAGTTCTTC
V gene: TRBV27; D gene: -; J gene: TRBJ1-2; clone size: -; CDR3 protein: CASSYDGVRGYTF; CDR3 DNA: TGTGCCAGCAGTTACGACGGGGTTCGCGGCTACACCTTC
V gene: TRBV27; D gene: TRBD1; J gene: TRBJ1-4; clone size: -; CDR3 protein: CASSLLGTGVFGEKLFF; CDR3 DNA: TGTGCCAGCAGTTTATTGGGGACAGGGGTTTTCGGTGAAAAACTGTTTTTT
V gene: TRBV3-1/TRBV3-2; D gene: TRBD1; J gene: TRBJ1-2; clone size: -; CDR3 protein: CASSQDRGTGTYGYTF; CDR3 DNA: TGTGCCAGCAGCCAAGATAGAGGGACAGGAACCTATGGCTACACCTTC
V gene: TRBV6-2/TRBV6-3; D gene: -; J gene: TRBJ1-1; clone size: few; CDR3 protein: CASSGRQRAFF; CDR3 DNA: TGTGCCAGCAGCGGAAGACAGAGAGCTTTCTTT
V gene: TRBV13; D gene: -; J gene: TRBJ1-1; clone size: -; CDR3 protein: CASSLISLTAKNTEAFF; CDR3 DNA: TGTGCCAGCAGCTTAATTTCCCTGACAGCGAAGAACACTGAAGCTTTCTTT
V gene: TRBV2; D gene: TRBD1; J gene: TRBJ1-5; clone size: few; CDR3 protein: CASSPDRLPYSNQPQHF; CDR3 DNA: TGTGCCAGCAGCCCGGACAGGCTACCCTATAGCAATCAGCCCCAGCATTTT
V gene: TRBV13; D gene: TRBD1; J gene: TRBJ1-1; clone size: -; CDR3 protein: CASSRTGRTEAFF; CDR3 DNA: TGTGCCAGCAGCCGGACAGGGAGGACTGAAGCTTTCTTT
V gene: TRBV5-1; D gene: -; J gene: TRBJ1-1; clone size: once; CDR3 protein: CASSLEQKNTEAFF; CDR3 DNA: TGCGCCAGCAGCTTGGAACAGAAGAACACTGAAGCTTTCTTT
V gene: TRBV11-2; D gene: -; J gene: TRBJ1-2; clone size: few; CDR3 protein: CASSLRLLQGYTF; CDR3 DNA: TGTGCCAGCAGCTTGAGACTCCTCCAGGGCTACACCTTC
V gene: TRBV30; D gene: -; J gene: TRBJ2-5; clone size: once; CDR3 protein: CAWSKGAGETQYF; CDR3 DNA: TGTGCCTGGAGTAAAGGGGCGGGGGAGACCCAGTACTTC
V gene: TRBV28; D gene: TRBD2; J gene: TRBJ2-7; clone size: -; CDR3 protein: CASRHFTSGSYEQYF; CDR3 DNA: TGTGCCAGCAGACATTTCACTAGCGGCTCCTACGAGCAGTACTTC
V gene: TRBV2; D gene: -; J gene: TRBJ1-2; clone size: -; CDR3 protein: CASSPDRTVGYGYTF; CDR3 DNA: TGTGCCAGCAGTCCAGACAGGACTGTTGGCTATGGCTACACCTTC
V gene: TRBV5-6; D gene: -; J gene: TRBJ2-5; clone size: -; CDR3 protein: CASSWGETRETQYF; CDR3 DNA: TGTGCCAGCAGCTGGGGCGAGACCCGGGAGACCCAGTACTTC
V gene: TRBV4-3; D gene: -; J gene: TRBJ2-1; clone size: -; CDR3 protein: CASSQDRVTVGNEQFF; CDR3 DNA: TGCGCCAGCAGCCAAGACAGGGTGACGGTGGGGAATGAGCAGTTCTTC
V gene: TRBV15; D gene: -; J gene: TRBJ1-1; clone size: -; CDR3 protein: CATSRGPGRGTEAFF; CDR3 DNA: TGTGCCACCAGCAGAGGTCCGGGGAGGGGAACTGAAGCTTTCTTT
V gene: TRBV11-3; D gene: TRBD1; J gene: TRBJ2-7; clone size: -; CDR3 protein: CASSLGTGAYEQYF; CDR3 DNA: TGTGCCAGCAGCTTAGGGACAGGGGCCTACGAGCAGTACTTC
V gene: TRBV5-8; D gene: -; J gene: TRBJ1-6; clone size: -; CDR3 protein: CASSLGGGDRSPLHF; CDR3 DNA: TGTGCCAGCAGCTTGGGCGGAGGGGATCGGTCACCCCTCCACTTT
V gene: TRBV4-1; D gene: TRBD2; J gene: TRBJ2-2; clone size: -; CDR3 protein: CASRGTSGSVTGELFF; CDR3 DNA: TGCGCCAGCAGAGGGACTAGCGGGAGTGTGACCGGGGAGCTGTTTTTT
V gene: TRBV3-1/TRBV3-2; D gene: TRBD1; J gene: TRBJ2-7; clone size: -; CDR3 protein: CASSQDLGTGAYEQYF; CDR3 DNA: TGTGCCAGCAGCCAAGATCTCGGGACAGGGGCCTACGAGCAGTACTTC
V gene: TRBV18; D gene: TRBD1; J gene: TRBJ1-4; clone size: -; CDR3 protein: CASSPGQTKLFF; CDR3 DNA: TGTGCCAGCTCACCGGGACAGACAAAACTGTTTTTT
V gene: TRBV7-9; D gene: -; J gene: TRBJ1-1; clone size: -; CDR3 protein: CASSPSGGAEAFF; CDR3 DNA: TGTGCCAGCAGCCCCTCGGGGGGGGCAGAGGCTTTCTTT
V gene: TRBV15; D gene: TRBD1; J gene: TRBJ1-4; clone size: -; CDR3 protein: CATSSTGARSEKLFF; CDR3 DNA: TGTGCCACCAGCAGCACAGGGGCAAGGAGTGAAAAACTGTTTTTT
V gene: TRBV5-1; D gene: -; J gene: TRBJ2-7; clone size: -; CDR3 protein: CASSLAGDFLYEQYF; CDR3 DNA: TGCGCCAGCAGCTTGGCCGGGGACTTCCTGTACGAGCAGTACTTC
V gene: TRBV5-1; D gene: -; J gene: TRBJ2-7; clone size: -; CDR3 protein: CASSFEGVDYEQYF; CDR3 DNA: TGCGCCAGCAGCTTTGAGGGCGTGGACTACGAGCAGTACTTC
V gene: TRBV12-3/TRBV12-4; D gene: -; J gene: TRBJ1-1; clone size: -; CDR3 protein: CASSWSGEAFF; CDR3 DNA: TGTGCCAGCAGTTGGTCAGGGGAAGCTTTCTTT
V gene: TRBV28; D gene: TRBD2; J gene: TRBJ2-1; clone size: -; CDR3 protein: CASSPPGTRDNEQFF; CDR3 DNA: TGTGCCAGCAGTCCCCCCGGGACTAGGGACAATGAGCAGTTCTTC
V gene: TRBV9; D gene: -; J gene: TRBJ1-6; clone size: -; CDR3 protein: CASSETGFNSPLHF; CDR3 DNA: TGTGCCAGCAGCGAAACAGGGTTTAATTCACCCCTCCACTTT
V gene: TRBV27; D gene: -; J gene: TRBJ2-7; clone size: -; CDR3 protein: CASSLSGRGKGSYEQYF; CDR3 DNA: TGTGCCAGCAGTTTATCCGGCAGGGGAAAAGGCTCCTACGAGCAGTACTTC
V gene: TRBV7-2; D gene: -; J gene: TRBJ1-5; clone size: -; CDR3 protein: CASSLETRRGQPQHF; CDR3 DNA: TGTGCCAGCAGCTTAGAGACTCGGAGGGGTCAGCCCCAGCATTTT
V gene: TRBV24-1; D gene: TRBD1; J gene: TRBJ2-3; clone size: -; CDR3 protein: CATGTGAGTDTQYF; CDR3 DNA: TGTGCCACCGGGACAGGGGCGGGCACAGATACGCAGTATTTT
V gene: TRBV6-6; D gene: -; J gene: TRBJ1-3; clone size: -; CDR3 protein: CASSHPVGQGNTIYF; CDR3 DNA: TGTGCCAGCAGCCACCCGGTTGGGCAGGGAAACACCATATATTTT
V gene: TRBV30; D gene: -; J gene: TRBJ1-3; clone size: -; CDR3 protein: CAWSTATGNTIYF; CDR3 DNA: TGTGCCTGGAGCACAGCAACTGGAAACACCATATATTTT
V gene: TRBV7-2; D gene: TRBD1; J gene: TRBJ2-5; clone size: -; CDR3 protein: CASSLTPGQGGTQYF; CDR3 DNA: TGTGCCAGCAGCTTAACCCCGGGACAGGGAGGGACCCAGTACTTC
V gene: TRBV30; D gene: -; J gene: TRBJ1-1; clone size: -; CDR3 protein: CAWSDGNTEAFF; CDR3 DNA: TGTGCCTGGAGTGACGGGAACACTGAAGCTTTCTTT
V gene: TRBV2; D gene: -; J gene: TRBJ1-5; clone size: few; CDR3 protein: CASKGTGANQPQHF; CDR3 DNA: TGTGCCAGCAAGGGCACAGGCGCCAATCAGCCCCAGCATTTT
V gene: TRBV5-6; D gene: -; J gene: TRBJ2-2; clone size: -; CDR3 protein: CASSRGRGLNTGELFF; CDR3 DNA: TGTGCCAGCAGCAGAGGCCGGGGACTGAACACCGGGGAGCTGTTTTTT
V gene: TRBV4-1; D gene: -; J gene: TRBJ1-2; clone size: -; CDR3 protein: CASSQDPGSGFYGYTF; CDR3 DNA: TGCGCCAGCAGCCAAGATCCGGGATCTGGGTTTTATGGCTACACCTTC
V gene: TRBV9; D gene: -; J gene: TRBJ2-3; clone size: -; CDR3 protein: CASSVVADTQYF; CDR3 DNA: TGTGCCAGCAGCGTAGTCGCAGATACGCAGTATTTT
V gene: TRBV20-1; D gene: -; J gene: TRBJ1-2; clone size: few; CDR3 protein: CSASSRGASGYTF; CDR3 DNA: TGCAGTGCTAGTTCTCGGGGGGCGTCGGGCTACACCTTC
V gene: TRBV5-6; D gene: -; J gene: TRBJ1-2; clone size: -; CDR3 protein: CASSLIGREGYGYTF; CDR3 DNA: TGTGCCAGCAGCTTGATTGGCAGGGAGGGATATGGCTACACCTTC
V gene: TRBV6-6; D gene: TRBD2; J gene: TRBJ2-1; clone size: -; CDR3 protein: CASREGTSGNNEQFF; CDR3 DNA: TGTGCCAGCAGGGAGGGGACTAGCGGAAACAATGAGCAGTTCTTC
V gene: TRBV7-9; D gene: -; J gene: TRBJ2-1; clone size: -; CDR3 protein: CASSLVGVTGDEQFF; CDR3 DNA: TGTGCCAGCAGCTTAGTCGGGGTGACGGGGGATGAGCAGTTCTTC
V gene: TRBV7-2; D gene: TRBD2; J gene: TRBJ2-5; clone size: -; CDR3 protein: CASSRLAGLQETQYF; CDR3 DNA: TGTGCCAGCAGCCGGTTAGCGGGGCTCCAAGAGACCCAGTACTTC
V gene: TRBV10-1; D gene: TRBD1; J gene: TRBJ2-3; clone size: few; CDR3 protein: CASSDPGTGSFTDTQYF; CDR3 DNA: TGCGCCAGCAGTGACCCCGGGACAGGTTCTTTCACAGATACGCAGTATTTT
V gene: TRBV4-3; D gene: TRBD2; J gene: TRBJ2-2; clone size: -; CDR3 protein: CASSPYLGSGARELFF; CDR3 DNA: TGCGCCAGCAGCCCCTATCTCGGTAGCGGGGCCCGGGAGCTGTTTTTT
V gene: TRBV19; D gene: TRBD1; J gene: TRBJ2-7; clone size: -; CDR3 protein: CASSRGGTGPVYEQYF; CDR3 DNA: TGTGCCAGTAGTAGGGGGGGGACAGGGCCCGTCTACGAGCAGTACTTC
V gene: TRBV5-4; D gene: TRBD1; J gene: TRBJ1-2; clone size: few; CDR3 protein: CASSPTGGDGYTF; CDR3 DNA: TGTGCCAGCAGCCCGACAGGGGGCGATGGCTACACCTTC